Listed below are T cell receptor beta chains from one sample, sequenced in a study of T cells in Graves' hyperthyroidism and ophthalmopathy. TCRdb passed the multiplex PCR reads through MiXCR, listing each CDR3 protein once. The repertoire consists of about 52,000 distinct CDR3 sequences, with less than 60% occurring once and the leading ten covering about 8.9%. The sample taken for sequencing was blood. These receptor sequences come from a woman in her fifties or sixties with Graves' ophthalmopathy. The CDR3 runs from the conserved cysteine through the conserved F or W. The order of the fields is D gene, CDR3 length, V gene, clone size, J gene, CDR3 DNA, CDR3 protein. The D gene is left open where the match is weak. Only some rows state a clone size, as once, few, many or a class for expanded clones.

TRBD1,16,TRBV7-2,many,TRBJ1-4,TGTGCCAGCAGCCTATACCAGGGGGCCCTTAATGAAAAACTGTTTTTT,CASSLYQGALNEKLFF
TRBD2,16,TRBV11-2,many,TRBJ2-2,TGTGCCAGCAGCTTCCGCTTGGGGGGGATCACCGGGGAGCTGTTTTTT,CASSFRLGGITGELFF
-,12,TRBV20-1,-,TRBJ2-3,TGCAGTGCCCAGGCAGAAGGGGATACGCAGTATTTT,CSAQAEGDTQYF
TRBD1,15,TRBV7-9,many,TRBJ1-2,TGTGCCAGCAGCTTAGGACAGGGGGGTAACTATGGCTACACCTTC,CASSLGQGGNYGYTF
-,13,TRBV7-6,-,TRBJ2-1,TGTGCCAGCACCCCGGTTGGGGCAGGGGAGCAGTTCTTC,CASTPVGAGEQFF
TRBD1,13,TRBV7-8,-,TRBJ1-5,TGTGCCAGCAGCGGGGACAGGGCAGAGACCCAGCATTTT,CASSGDRAETQHF
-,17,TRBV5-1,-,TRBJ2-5,TGCGCCAGCAGCTTGGTAATTAAGGGCCCAATAAGCGAGACCCAGTACTTC,CASSLVIKGPISETQYF
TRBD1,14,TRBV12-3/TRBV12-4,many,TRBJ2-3,TGTGCCAGCACTAGGGGACAGGGGGGGGATACGCAGTATTTT,CASTRGQGGDTQYF
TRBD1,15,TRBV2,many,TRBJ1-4,TGTGCCAGCAGTGAATGGACAGGGGGCATCGAAAAACTGTTTTTT,CASSEWTGGIEKLFF
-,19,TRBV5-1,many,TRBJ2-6,TGCGCCAGCAGCTTTGGCCGGGGTTCGGGGATCTCCGGGGCCAACGTCCTGACTTTC,CASSFGRGSGISGANVLTF
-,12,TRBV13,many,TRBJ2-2,TGTGCCAGCAGCTCGTCCACCGGGGAGCTGTTTTTT,CASSSSTGELFF
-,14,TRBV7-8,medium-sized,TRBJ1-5,TGTGCCAGCAGCTTAGCAGGGACCGGTCAGCCCCAGCATTTT,CASSLAGTGQPQHF
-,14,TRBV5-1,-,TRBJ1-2,TGCGCCAGCAGCTCGGAGATGTGGGGGCCAGGCTACACCTTC,CASSSEMWGPGYTF
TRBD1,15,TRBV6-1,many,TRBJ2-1,TGTGCCAGCAGTGCTCGGGACAGGGGAGGCAATGAGCAGTTCTTC,CASSARDRGGNEQFF
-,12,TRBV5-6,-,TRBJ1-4,TGTGCCAGCAGCTGGGACTCCTCCTCACTGTTTTTT,CASSWDSSSLFF
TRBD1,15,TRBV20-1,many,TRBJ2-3,TGCAGTGCCCACGGGACAGGGATTAGCACAGATACGCAGTATTTT,CSAHGTGISTDTQYF
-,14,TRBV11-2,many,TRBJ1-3,TGTGCCAGCAGCTCACGACTTACAGGAAACACCATATATTTT,CASSSRLTGNTIYF
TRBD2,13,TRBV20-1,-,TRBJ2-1,TGCAGTGCGTCGGGACTAGCGAATGGTGAGCAGTTCTTC,CSASGLANGEQFF
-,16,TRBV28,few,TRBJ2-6,TGTGCCAGCAGGAGGGCTTGGGGGGCTGGGGCCAACGTCCTGACTTTC,CASRRAWGAGANVLTF
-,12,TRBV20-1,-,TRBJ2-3,TGCAGTGCTAGCGGGGTGTGGGATACGCAGTATTTT,CSASGVWDTQYF
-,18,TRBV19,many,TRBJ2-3,TGTGCCAGTAGTATACGTGGGGGTCTAGTTGAGGTAACAGATACGCAGTATTTT,CASSIRGGLVEVTDTQYF
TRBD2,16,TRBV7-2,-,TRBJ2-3,TGTGCCAGCAGCCGTGGACTAGCGGGAGGCACAGATACGCAGTATTTT,CASSRGLAGGTDTQYF
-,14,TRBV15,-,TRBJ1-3,TGTGCCACCAGAGACTTCGGGGAGGGAAACACCATATATTTT,CATRDFGEGNTIYF
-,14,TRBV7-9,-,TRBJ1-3,TGTGCCAGCCCCGGGCCTATCTCTGGAAACACCATATATTTT,CASPGPISGNTIYF
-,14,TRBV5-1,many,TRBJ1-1,TGCGCCAGCAGCTTGGACAGCGGGGACACTGAAGCTTTCTTT,CASSLDSGDTEAFF
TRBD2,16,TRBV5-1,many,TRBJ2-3,TGCGCCAGCAGCGTGAGGACTAGCGGGGTCACAGATACGCAGTATTTT,CASSVRTSGVTDTQYF
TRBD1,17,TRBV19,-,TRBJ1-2,TGTGCCAGTAGTACTCTGCCCTCGGACAGGGGTGGAGAGGGCTACACCTTC,CASSTLPSDRGGEGYTF
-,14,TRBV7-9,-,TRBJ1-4,TGTGCCAGCAGCTTAGGGGGACTCTGGGAAAAACTATTTTTT,CASSLGGLWEKLFF
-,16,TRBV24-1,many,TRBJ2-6,TGTGCCACCAGTGATGCCCGGGGCCCTGGGGCCAACGTCCTGACTTTC,CATSDARGPGANVLTF
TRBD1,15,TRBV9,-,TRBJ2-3,TGTGCCAGCAGCGTTGAGACAGGGGGCCACAATGAGCAGTATTTT,CASSVETGGHNEQYF
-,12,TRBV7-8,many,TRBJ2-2,TGTGCCAGCAGCCGGCCTCCCGGGGAGCTGTTTTTT,CASSRPPGELFF
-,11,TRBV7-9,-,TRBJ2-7,TGTGCCAGCAGCGTCCCGCGGGAGCAGTACTTC,CASSVPREQYF
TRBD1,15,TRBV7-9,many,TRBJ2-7,TGTGCCAGCAGCCCAAAGGGGGCGGCTTCCTACGAGCAGTACTTC,CASSPKGAASYEQYF
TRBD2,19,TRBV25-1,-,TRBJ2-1,TGTGCCAGCAGTTCCCTAGGACTAGCGGGCGTAAGCTCCTACAATGAGCAGTTCTTC,CASSSLGLAGVSSYNEQFF
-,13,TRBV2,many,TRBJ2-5,TGTGCCAGCCAAAGAGAGGTGGAGGAGACCCAGTACTTC,CASQREVEETQYF
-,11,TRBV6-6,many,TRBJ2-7,TGTGCCAGTTCCCACCTAGAAGATACCCGCTTC,CASSHLEDTRF